This TCR beta chain was identified during a study of CD8 T cells in ankylosing spondylitis. The study, taken as a whole, reports: Typical of ankylosing spondylitis blood, it appeared, was a TCR beta motif of eight highly homologous variants.

Germline CDR1 SGHKS, CDR2 YYEKEE (reference sequence). This CDR3 comprises 15 residues. Trimming shortened V by 5 bases and J by 0 bases, and 14 bases separated the two germline ends. In the case of this clonotype: As yet, its antigen is unknown.

Molecular-barcoded quantitative 5'-RACE produced these TCR beta libraries. A single record per CDR3 protein comes from TCRdb applying MiXCR to the 5' RACE reads. This sample has fewer than 250,000 distinct CDR3 sequences, with around 20% found just once. The chain joins TRBV5-5 to TRBJ1-2; D call uncertain. Sample: blood, either unsorted or a sorted T cell fraction (not recorded which). This sequence was found in a male donor with ankylosing spondylitis. CDR3: CASRPTAATNYGYTF. The CDR3 DNA sequence: TGTGCCAGCAGGCCTACTGCCGCTACTAACTATGGCTACACCTTC. Variable domain in full (rest from reference TRBV5-5 and TRBJ1-2): DAGVTQSPTHLIKTRGQQVTLRCSPISGHKSVSWYQQVLGQGPQFIFQYYEKEERGRGNFPDRFSARQFPNYSSELNVNALLLGDSALYLCASRPTAATNYGYTFGSGTRLTVV.